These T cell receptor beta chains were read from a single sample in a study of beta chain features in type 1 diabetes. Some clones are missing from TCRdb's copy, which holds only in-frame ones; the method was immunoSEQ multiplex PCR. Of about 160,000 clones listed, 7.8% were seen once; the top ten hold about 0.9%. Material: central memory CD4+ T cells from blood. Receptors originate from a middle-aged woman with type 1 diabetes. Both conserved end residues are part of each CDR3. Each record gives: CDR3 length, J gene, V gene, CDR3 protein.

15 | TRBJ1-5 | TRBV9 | CASSGTGQGTEPQHF
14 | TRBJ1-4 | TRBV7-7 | CASSPGTGTEKLFF
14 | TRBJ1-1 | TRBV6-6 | CASSPGGLVVEAFF
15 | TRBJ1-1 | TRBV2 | CASSLQGREGVEAFF
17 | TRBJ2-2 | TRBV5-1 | CASSLMIGVGGTGELFF
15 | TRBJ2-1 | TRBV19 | CASSILHDTSNEQFF
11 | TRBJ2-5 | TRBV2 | CASSAQETQYF
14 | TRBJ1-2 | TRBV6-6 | CASSSGTGVNGYTF
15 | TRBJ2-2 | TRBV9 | CASSVMPANTGELFF
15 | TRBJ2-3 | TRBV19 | CASIGGRGSRDTQYF
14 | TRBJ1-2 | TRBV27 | CASSRRGEGYGYTF
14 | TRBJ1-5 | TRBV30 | CAWSRSGLNQPQHF
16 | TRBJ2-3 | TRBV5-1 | CASSSGQSSSTDTQYF
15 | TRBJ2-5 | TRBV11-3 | CASSFHAGSGETQYF
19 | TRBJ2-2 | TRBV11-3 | CASSLDRWVNGTNTGELFF
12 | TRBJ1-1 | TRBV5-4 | CASGQGDTEAFF
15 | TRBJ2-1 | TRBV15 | CATSRAGGALNEQFF
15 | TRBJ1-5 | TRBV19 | CASSIKDRGEQPQHF
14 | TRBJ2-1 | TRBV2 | CATTRDKEYGEQFF
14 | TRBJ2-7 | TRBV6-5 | CASSADRFPYEQYF
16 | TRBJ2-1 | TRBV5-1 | CASGITSPSSYNEQFF
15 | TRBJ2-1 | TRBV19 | CASSMSSGTTNEQFF
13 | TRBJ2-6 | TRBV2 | CAGHNSGANVLTF
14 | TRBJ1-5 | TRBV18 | CASSSGTGNQPQHF
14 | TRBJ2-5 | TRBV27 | CASSPPGAQETQYF
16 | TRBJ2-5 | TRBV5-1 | CASSPRGQGASETQYF
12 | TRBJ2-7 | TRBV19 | CARVSLAGPSFF
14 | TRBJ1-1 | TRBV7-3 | CASRSGSEKTEAFF
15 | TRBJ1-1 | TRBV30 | CAWKPSDRGSTEAFF
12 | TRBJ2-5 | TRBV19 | CASSIAEETQYF
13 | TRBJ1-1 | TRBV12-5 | CASGFGGHTEAFF
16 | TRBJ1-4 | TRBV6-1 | CASSEGGTGEEEKLFF
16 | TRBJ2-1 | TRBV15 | CATRDVRGQGSNEQFF
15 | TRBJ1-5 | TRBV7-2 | CASSLNRGRGQPQHF
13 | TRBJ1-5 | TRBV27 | CASSYGGGWPQHF
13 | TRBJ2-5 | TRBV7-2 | CASSLGQGGTQYF
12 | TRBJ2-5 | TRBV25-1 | CASSFTEETQYF
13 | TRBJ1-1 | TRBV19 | CASTGAVNTEAFF
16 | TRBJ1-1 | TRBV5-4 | CASSRRDRVQGTEAFF
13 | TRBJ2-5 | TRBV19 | CASSMKVRETQYF
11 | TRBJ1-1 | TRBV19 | CASSMNTEAFF
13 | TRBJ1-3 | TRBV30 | CAWSGGAGNTIYF
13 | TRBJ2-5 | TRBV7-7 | CASRGGSGETQYF
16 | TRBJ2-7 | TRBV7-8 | CASSLLDRGSSYEQYF
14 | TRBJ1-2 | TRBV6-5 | CASSYEARGLGYTF
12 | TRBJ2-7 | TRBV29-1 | CSVGTNSYEQYF
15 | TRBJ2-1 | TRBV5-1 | CASSQTSGVNNEQFF
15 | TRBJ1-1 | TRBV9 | CASSVASHVETEAFF
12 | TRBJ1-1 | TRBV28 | CASYSANTEAFF
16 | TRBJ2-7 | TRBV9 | CASSPTSRTASYEQYF
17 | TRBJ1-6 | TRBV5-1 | CASSYRPQQGSNSPLHF